Below, 16 T cell receptor beta chains from the same sample are listed, as sequenced in a study of early T cells in non-severe SARS-CoV-2 infection. Via MiXCR, TCRdb re-called the 5' RACE reads, giving one row per CDR3 protein. The sample includes roughly 50,000 distinct CDR3 sequences, 4.5% to 7% of them seen just once. Sequenced material: whole blood. These receptors originate from an adult who was a healthcare worker with PCR-confirmed SARS-CoV-2 infection or an uninfected control (not recorded which).

In its sample, this clonotype was seen many times. V usage is TRBV5-1 and J usage is TRBJ2-7, with D perhaps TRBD1 (6 bases). V was trimmed by 3 bases and J by 5 bases, leaving 21 bases between them. The CDR3 spans 16 residues. The germline V gene encodes CDR1 SGHRS and CDR2 YFSETQ. The CDR3 here is CASSSPRGNRVHEQYF. The DNA of the CDR3 is TGCGCCAGCAGCTCACCGAGGGGGAACAGGGTCCACGAGCAGTACTTC.

Many counts were recorded for this clonotype. J is TRBJ1-2 and V is TRBV12-3 or TRBV12-4; 12 bases align to TRBD1. The CDR3 length is 17 residues. The V gene end was trimmed by 6 bases and the J gene end by 6 bases; junction bases not matched to a gene: 14. CDR3 in DNA: TGTGCCAGCAGCCGGCAGGGGACAGGGGGCGCCTGGGATGGCTACACCTTC. It specifies CASSRQGTGGAWDGYTF.

The sample holds a few counts of this clonotype. This chain links TRBV4-1 with TRBJ2-7; either TRBD1 or TRBD2 may fit D (7 bases each). The CDR3 totals 16 residues. Trimming took off 0 bases at V and 1 base at J, with 13 bases between the two ends. Germline assignment: CDR1 MGHRA and CDR2 YSYEKL. Here the CDR3 reads CASSQDYQGGSYEQYF. The CDR3 DNA is TGCGCCAGCAGCCAAGATTATCAGGGGGGGTCCTACGAGCAGTACTTC.

In its sample, this clonotype was seen many times. The chain carries TRBV6-2 or TRBV6-3 and TRBJ2-2; D unresolved. The CDR3 is 16 amino acids. V dropped 6 bases and J dropped 0 bases, with 14 bases sitting between them. Looked up from germline, CDR1 is MNHEY and CDR2 is SVGEGT. The CDR3 is CASSPLRRTNTGELFF. The CDR3 bases are TGTGCCAGCAGCCCACTTCGCAGGACGAACACCGGGGAGCTGTTTTTT.

This clonotype has more than one count but fewer than ten. The chain employs TRBV9 and TRBJ2-7; 9 nucleotides agree with TRBD1. The length of the CDR3 is 15 residues. With V trimmed by 3 bases and J by 3 bases, 7 bases remained unmatched. The germline V gene encodes CDR1 SGDLS and CDR2 YYNGEE. The CDR3, as DNA: TGTGCCAGCAGCGCCGGGGACAGGGCACACTACGAGCAGTACTTC. It translates to CASSAGDRAHYEQYF.

This clonotype has at least ten counts. The gene calls are TRBV18 and TRBJ2-1, with D unclear. The V and J ends lost 3 bases and 5 bases respectively, with 23 bases between them. The CDR3 is 18 residues long. Looked up from germline, CDR1 is KGHSH and CDR2 is LQKENI. The CDR3 is CASSPGTPPATSHNEQFF. In nucleotides, the CDR3 is TGTGCCAGCTCACCGGGCACACCTCCCGCGACTTCGCACAATGAGCAGTTCTTC.

This clonotype was counted at least ten times. The rearrangement joins TRBV5-1 to TRBJ1-1; D gene unclear. Per germline, CDR1 SGHRS and CDR2 YFSETQ. V was shortened by 2 bases and J by 0 bases, with 11 bases between the two germline ends. The CDR3 totals 15 residues. The DNA for the CDR3 is TGCGCCAGCAGCTTCGGAGGAACAATGAACACTGAAGCTTTCTTT. It specifies CASSFGGTMNTEAFF.

Regarding this clonotype: A clone one base away is much larger, so this may be a read error. This chain links TRBV7-8 with TRBJ1-1; no clear D gene. The CDR3 extends over 13 amino acids. Trimming took off 3 bases at V and 3 bases at J, with 8 bases between the two ends. CDR1 SGHVS and CDR2 FQNEAQ come from the germline V gene. The CDR3 coding sequence is TGTGCCAGCAGCTTGGAGGACTACACTGAAGCTTTCTTT. It encodes CASSLEDYTEAFF.

This clonotype has ten or more counts. The J gene is TRBJ2-7, the V gene TRBV6-2 or TRBV6-3, with TRBD1 as a possible D gene (6 bases). Germline CDR1 reads MNHEY; CDR2 reads SVGEGT. Trimming stripped 5 bases from V and 1 base from J, with 9 bases between. CDR3 size: 13 residues. CDR3 region: CASSIGQSYEQYF. CDR3 DNA sequence: TGTGCCAGCAGTATCGGACAGTCCTACGAGCAGTACTTC.

This clonotype has a handful of counts. The DNA for the CDR3 is TGTGCCAGCAGCCGACCCCGGGACAGGGTACACGACGAGCAGTACTTC. The encoded protein is CASSRPRDRVHDEQYF. The V gene is TRBV27, the J gene TRBJ2-7, with 9 bases that match TRBD1. The junction had 14 bases not matched to a gene; V was cut back by 6 bases and J by 5 bases. Germline V gene lookup returns CDR1 MNHEY and CDR2 SMNVEV (reference sequence). The CDR3 runs to 16 residues.

Concerning this clonotype: Compared with germline, one end of the junction differs, possibly owing to a read error. The gene calls are TRBV5-4 and TRBJ2-7; 9 positions agree with TRBD1. The germline V gene has CDR1 SGHNT and CDR2 YYREEE (reference sequence). CDR3 length: 16 residues. The DNA of the CDR3 is TGTGCCAGCAGCTCCTTCTTTGGACAGGGGAAATTCGAGCGGTACTTC. It is translated as CASSSFFGQGKFERYF.

The J gene is TRBJ2-7, the V gene TRBV20-1; 11 bases agree with TRBD2. CDR3 length equals 14 residues. Unmatched junction bases numbered 8, after V lost 6 bases and J lost 4 bases. Germline CDR1 and CDR2: DFQATT and SNEGSKA (reference sequence). CDR3 amino acids: CSAKRTSGWYEQYF. The DNA for the CDR3 is TGCAGTGCCAAACGGACTAGCGGGTGGTACGAGCAGTACTTC.

This clonotype has ten or more counts. This chain joins TRBV11-2 and TRBJ1-1, with 7 bases lining up with TRBD1. The CDR3 runs to 16 residues. Germline V gene data show CDR1 as SGHAT and CDR2 as FQNNGV. Trimming removed 5 bases from V and 4 bases from J; junction bases left unmatched: 13. For the CDR3, the DNA is TGTGCCAGCAGCGTCGGACAGGCCATTCGGGGCACTGAAGCTTTCTTT. Encoded protein: CASSVGQAIRGTEAFF.

The chain joins TRBV4-3 to TRBJ1-1; 7 nucleotides agree with TRBD1. The trim removed 3 bases at V and 3 bases at J, leaving 4 bases unmatched. Germline-derived CDR1 and CDR2 are LGHNA and YSLEER. This CDR3 spans 14 amino acids. The CDR3 nucleotides read TGCGCCAGCAGCCAGTACAGGGGTGACACTGAAGCTTTCTTT. Translating gives CASSQYRGDTEAFF.

This CDR3 is CATSRRGAGDTQYF. The CDR3 DNA is TGTGCCACCAGCAGGCGGGGGGCGGGGGATACGCAGTATTTT. The rearrangement joins TRBV15 to TRBJ2-3; 8 positions agree with TRBD2. V was pared by 3 bases and J by 6 bases, with 5 bases of the junction left unmatched. In germline, CDR1 is LNHNV, CDR2 YYDKDF (reference sequence). The CDR3 extends over 14 amino acids.

This clonotype has ten or more counts. The chain recombines TRBV9 with TRBJ1-3; no reliable D call. V dropped 0 bases and J dropped 0 bases, with 13 bases sitting between them. The CDR3 has 17 amino acids. Germline V gene sequence: CDR1 SGDLS, CDR2 YYNGEE. The CDR3: CASSVAGRFGSGNTIYF. CDR3 nucleotides: TGTGCCAGCAGCGTAGCGGGTCGATTTGGCTCTGGAAACACCATATATTTT.